The rows below give T cell receptor beta chains drawn from one sample of a study of cytomegalovirus exposure and HLA in healthy donors. Repertoires were generated with immunoSEQ multiplex PCR, while TCRdb's copy carries only in-frame clones and drops some. Of about 65,000 clones listed, about 90% are singletons. The specimen was PBMCs. The source is a woman between 18 and 29 years old in good health and CMV-seronegative. Each CDR3 is given with its conserved first and last residue. A D gene is named only where the DNA matches it firmly. Clone size is not always given. Where it is, it says once, few, many or a class for expanded clones.

-,TRBV19,once,TRBJ2-7,TGTGCCAGTAGTAACAAACCTCAGGGCGGGAACGAGCAGTACTTC,CASSNKPQGGNEQYF
-,TRBV19,-,TRBJ1-1,TGTGCCAGTAGTGGGGCACCTTACACTGAAGCTTTCTTT,CASSGAPYTEAFF
TRBD2,TRBV11-3,-,TRBJ2-5,TGTGCCAGCAGCTTAGTTAAAAGTAGCGGGGGCGGGGAGACCCAGTACTTC,CASSLVKSSGGGETQYF
TRBD2,TRBV7-8,-,TRBJ2-3,TGTGCCAGCAGCCCGAGTCAGATACTAGCGGGGGGGCCCGGGGGAGATACGCAGTATTTT,CASSPSQILAGGPGGDTQYF
TRBD2,TRBV9,-,TRBJ2-1,TGTGCCAGCAGCGTAGTGGGTGCGGGAGTCAATGAGCAGTTCTTC,CASSVVGAGVNEQFF
-,TRBV5-1,-,TRBJ1-5,TGCGCCAGCAGCCCTAGCGGGAGCAATCAGCCCCAGCATTTT,CASSPSGSNQPQHF
-,TRBV11-3,-,TRBJ1-1,TGTGCCAGCAGCTTGATGGCAGGAATCCACACTGAAGCTTTCTTT,CASSLMAGIHTEAFF
-,TRBV4-3,-,TRBJ2-6,TGCGCCAGCAGCCAAGATCACGGTGTTGGGGCCAACGTCCTGACTTTC,CASSQDHGVGANVLTF
TRBD2,TRBV5-4,-,TRBJ2-2,TGTGCCAGCAGCCTAGCGGAAAACACCGGGGAGCTGTTTTTT,CASSLAENTGELFF
-,TRBV7-2,-,TRBJ2-1,TGTGCCAGCAGCTTAGATCGACAGAGCCTCAATGAGCAGTTCTTC,CASSLDRQSLNEQFF
TRBD1,TRBV5-1,-,TRBJ2-1,TGCGCCAGCAGCGGTCCTCCGGGACAGGCCTACAATGAGCAGTTCTTC,CASSGPPGQAYNEQFF
-,TRBV30,-,TRBJ1-4,TGTGCCTGGAGTGGGTCCCGGGAAAAACTGTTTTTT,CAWSGSREKLFF
TRBD2,TRBV5-1,once,TRBJ2-2,TGCGCCAGCAGCCCGTCGAGGGCGGGAGGGACCGGGGAGCTGTTTTTT,CASSPSRAGGTGELFF
TRBD1,TRBV28,-,TRBJ2-5,TGTGCCAGCAGTCCGGGACAGGGACACCAAGAGACCCAGTACTTC,CASSPGQGHQETQYF
-,TRBV27,-,TRBJ1-1,TGTGCCAGCAGTTTATGGTCAGGGGCAGCCAATGAAGCTTTCTTT,CASSLWSGAANEAFF
TRBD2,TRBV7-6,once,TRBJ2-1,TGTGCCAGCAGCTCTCTAGCGGGGGGCTTCTCCTACAATGAGCAGTTCTTC,CASSSLAGGFSYNEQFF
-,TRBV6-5,-,TRBJ2-7,TGTGCCAGCAGCCCCAGGGGGGTGGGAAATTACGAGCAGTACTTC,CASSPRGVGNYEQYF
-,TRBV14,-,TRBJ2-1,TGTGCCAGCAGCCATCTCCTCGGAGGGGAGTACAATGAGCAGTTCTTC,CASSHLLGGEYNEQFF
-,TRBV5-1,-,TRBJ1-6,TGCGCCAGCAGCTTGTCTACGAGCTCCTATAATTCACCCCTCCACTTT,CASSLSTSSYNSPLHF
TRBD1,TRBV5-4,-,TRBJ2-3,TGTGCCAGCAGTCAGGGGGCGTCCACAGATACGCAGTATTTT,CASSQGASTDTQYF
TRBD1,TRBV6-5,-,TRBJ1-1,TGTGCCAGCAGTCGAGACAGGGCGAAGAACACTGAAGCTTTCTTT,CASSRDRAKNTEAFF
TRBD2,TRBV6-1,-,TRBJ2-7,TGTGCCAGCGGGCGGGAGGTTCTCGAGCAGTACTTC,CASGREVLEQYF
-,TRBV6-5,-,TRBJ1-1,TGTGCCAGCAGTTACGGAGCAGCTCACACTGAAGCTTTCTTT,CASSYGAAHTEAFF
TRBD2,TRBV7-2,-,TRBJ2-3,TGTGCCAGCAGCTTAGCGGGAGGGGTAACAGATACGCAGTATTTT,CASSLAGGVTDTQYF
TRBD1,TRBV5-1,-,TRBJ2-3,TGCGCCAGCAGCTTGCATTTTACGGGACAGGGTTCAGATACGCAGTATTTT,CASSLHFTGQGSDTQYF